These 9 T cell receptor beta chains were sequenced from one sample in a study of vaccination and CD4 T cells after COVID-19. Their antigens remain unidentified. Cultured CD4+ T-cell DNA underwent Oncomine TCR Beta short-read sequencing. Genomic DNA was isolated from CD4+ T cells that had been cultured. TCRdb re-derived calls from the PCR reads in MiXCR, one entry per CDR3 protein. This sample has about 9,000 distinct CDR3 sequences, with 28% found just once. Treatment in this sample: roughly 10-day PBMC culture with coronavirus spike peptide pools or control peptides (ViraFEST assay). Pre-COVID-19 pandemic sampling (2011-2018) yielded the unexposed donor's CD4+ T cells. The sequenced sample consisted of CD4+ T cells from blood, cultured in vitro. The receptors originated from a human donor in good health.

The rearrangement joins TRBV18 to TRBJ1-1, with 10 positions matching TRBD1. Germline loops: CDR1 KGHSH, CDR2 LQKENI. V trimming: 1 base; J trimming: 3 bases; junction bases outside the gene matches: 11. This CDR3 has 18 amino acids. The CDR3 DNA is TGTGCCAGCTCACCACTCCGGACAGGGGGTGATGCGGACACTGAAGCTTTCTTT. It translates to CASSPLRTGGDADTEAFF.

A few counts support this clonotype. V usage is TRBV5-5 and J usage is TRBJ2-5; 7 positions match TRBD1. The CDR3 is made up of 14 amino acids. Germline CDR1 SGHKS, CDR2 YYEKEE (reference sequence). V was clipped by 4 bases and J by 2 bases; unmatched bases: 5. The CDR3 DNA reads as TGTGCCAGCAGCCCCGAACAGGGGCAAGAGACCCAGTACTTC. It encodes CASSPEQGQETQYF.

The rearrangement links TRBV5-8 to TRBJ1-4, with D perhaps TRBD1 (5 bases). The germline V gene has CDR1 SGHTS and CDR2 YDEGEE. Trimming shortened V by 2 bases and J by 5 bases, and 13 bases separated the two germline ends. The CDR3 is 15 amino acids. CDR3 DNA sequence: TGTGCCAGCAGCTTCGGGGGGAAGAGGAATGAAAAACTGTTTTTT. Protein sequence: CASSFGGKRNEKLFF.

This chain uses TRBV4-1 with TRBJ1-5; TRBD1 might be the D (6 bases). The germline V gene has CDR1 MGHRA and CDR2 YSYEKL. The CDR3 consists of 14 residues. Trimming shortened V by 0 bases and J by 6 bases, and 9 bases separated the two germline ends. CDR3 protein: CASSQDRGIQPQHF. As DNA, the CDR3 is TGCGCCAGCAGCCAAGACAGGGGTATTCAGCCCCAGCATTTT.

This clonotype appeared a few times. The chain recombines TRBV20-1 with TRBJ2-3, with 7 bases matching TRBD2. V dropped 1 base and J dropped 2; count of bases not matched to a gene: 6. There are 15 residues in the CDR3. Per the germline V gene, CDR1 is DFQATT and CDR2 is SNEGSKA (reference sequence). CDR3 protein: CSARVRLANTDTQYF. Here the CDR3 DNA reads TGCAGTGCTAGAGTCCGACTAGCCAACACAGATACGCAGTATTTT.

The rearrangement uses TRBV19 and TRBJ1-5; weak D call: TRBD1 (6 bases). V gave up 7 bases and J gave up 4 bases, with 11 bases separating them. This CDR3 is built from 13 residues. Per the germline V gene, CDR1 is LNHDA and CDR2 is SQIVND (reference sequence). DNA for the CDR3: TGTGCCAGTACTGTGCAGGGGAATCAGCCCCAGCATTTT. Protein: CASTVQGNQPQHF.

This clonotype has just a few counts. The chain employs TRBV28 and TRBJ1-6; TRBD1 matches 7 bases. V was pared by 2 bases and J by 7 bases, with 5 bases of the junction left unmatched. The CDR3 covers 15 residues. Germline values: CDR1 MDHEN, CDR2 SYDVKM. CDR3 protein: CASSLVEGANSPLHF. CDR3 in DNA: TGTGCCAGCAGTTTAGTTGAGGGGGCGAATTCACCCCTCCACTTT. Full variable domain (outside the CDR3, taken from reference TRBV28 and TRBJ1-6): DVKVTQSSRYLVKRTGEKVFLECVQDMDHENMFWYRQDPGLGLRLIYFSYDVKMKEKGDIPEGYSVSREKKERFSLILESASTNQTSMYLCASSLVEGANSPLHFGNGTRLTVT.

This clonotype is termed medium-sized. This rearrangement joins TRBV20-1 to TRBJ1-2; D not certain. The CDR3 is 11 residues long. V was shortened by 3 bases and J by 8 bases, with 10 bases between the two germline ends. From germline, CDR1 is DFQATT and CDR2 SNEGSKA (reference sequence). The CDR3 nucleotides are TGCAGTGCTAGGGACCTCGTCGGCTACACCTTC. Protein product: CSARDLVGYTF.

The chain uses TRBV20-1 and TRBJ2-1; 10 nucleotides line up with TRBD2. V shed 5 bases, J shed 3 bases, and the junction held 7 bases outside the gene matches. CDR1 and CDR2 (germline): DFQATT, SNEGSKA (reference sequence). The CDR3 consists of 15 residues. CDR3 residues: CSAPVLAGDYNEQFF. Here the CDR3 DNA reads TGCAGTGCTCCCGTTCTAGCGGGAGACTACAATGAGCAGTTCTTC.